These T cell receptor beta chains were read from a single sample in a study of T cell changes during pregnancy in multiple sclerosis. Clones were read by immunoSEQ multiplex PCR, and TCRdb kept only the in-frame ones, dropping some. This sample carries 35,000 to 50,000 clones, roughly 87% of them seen once, and the ten largest clones take approximately 0.92%. Sequenced here: CD4+ T cells from peripheral blood mononuclear cells, sampled after pregnancy. These receptor sequences come from a female donor with multiple sclerosis, enrolled in a pregnancy study. CDR3s leave out the opening cysteine and the closing phenylalanine or tryptophan. Rows give clone size only sometimes, using once, few, many, or a class for an expanded clone.

>TRBV5-1|NA|TRBJ2-3
ASSFLASTSTDTQY
>TRBV11-2|NA|TRBJ2-1
ASSLDGERGGYNEQF
>TRBV6-1|NA|TRBJ2-7
ASSSEGDEQY
>TRBV2|NA|TRBJ2-7
ASSEQGASYEQY
>TRBV4-2|NA|TRBJ1-5
ASSQGEEYQPQH
>TRBV29-1|NA|TRBJ2-1
SILGGLGADEQF
>TRBV7-8|NA|TRBJ2-3
ASSFPGTDTQY
>TRBV6-1|NA|TRBJ1-2
ASTKDRAGYT
>TRBV9|once|TRBJ2-7
ASSVGPGGDEQY
>TRBV30|NA|TRBJ1-1
AWGDRDGTEAF
>TRBV28|NA|TRBJ2-7
ASSSGGAGEQY
>TRBV7-3|NA|TRBJ2-1
ASRSGGSNEQF
>TRBV19|NA|TRBJ2-1
ASSIGVRRGGAYNEQF
>TRBV29-1|NA|TRBJ2-3
SAKDFQGTDTQY
>TRBV4-3|few|TRBJ2-3
ASSQARRGTQY
>TRBV2|NA|TRBJ1-5
ASSQIGTGGEKPQH
>TRBV7-9|NA|TRBJ1-2
ASSWDRGFYT
>TRBV6-6|NA|TRBJ2-7
ASSQVLASEQY
>TRBV9|NA|TRBJ1-5
ASSPGFYSNQPQH
>TRBV4-2|NA|TRBJ2-3
ASSSGLASSTDTQY
>TRBV19|few|TRBJ1-2
ASSIFQRYGYT
>TRBV5-1|NA|TRBJ1-6
ASTTGTGLRSYNSPLH
>TRBV18|NA|TRBJ1-1
ASSPSETGGTEAF
>TRBV7-2|NA|TRBJ2-5
ASSLGGQVGETQY
>TRBV28|NA|TRBJ1-1
ASSLVGTMNTEAF
>TRBV7-6|NA|TRBJ1-2
ASSHGQGVGYT
>TRBV6-5|NA|TRBJ1-6
ASSYGARVRSPLH